Listed below are T cell receptor beta chains from one sample, sequenced in a study of T cell repertoires in cytomegalovirus infection. TCRdb independently ran MiXCR on the reads; one entry per CDR3 protein. The sample comprises approximately 400,000 distinct CDR3 sequences, 31% of which are singletons, and about 13% rests with the top ten. The sample taken for sequencing was PBMCs. These receptors were collected from a human donor in good health (CMV status not recorded). Some clones in this sample may be carry-over from other donors' samples. The CDR3 runs from the conserved cysteine through the conserved F or W. Fields, in order: J gene, CDR3 length, clone size, D gene, V gene, CDR3 protein, CDR3 DNA. A D gene is named only where the DNA matches it firmly. Some rows mark clone size as missing; the rest say once, few, many or name a class of expanded clone.

j_gene: TRBJ2-6
len: 15
abundance: once
d_gene: .
v_gene: TRBV7-9
CDR3aa: CASSNREGGANVLTF
CDR3nt: TGTGCCAGCAGTAACAGGGAGGGTGGGGCCAACGTCCTGACTTTC

j_gene: TRBJ2-7
len: 13
abundance: .
d_gene: TRBD2
v_gene: TRBV12-3/TRBV12-4
CDR3aa: CASRLGLAYEQYF
CDR3nt: TGTGCCAGCAGGCTGGGACTAGCTTACGAGCAGTACTTC

j_gene: TRBJ1-1
len: 17
abundance: few
d_gene: TRBD1
v_gene: TRBV10-3
CDR3aa: CAISGGGTGVANTEAFF
CDR3nt: TGTGCCATCAGTGGGGGAGGGACAGGGGTCGCGAACACTGAAGCTTTCTTT

j_gene: TRBJ2-1
len: 15
abundance: .
d_gene: .
v_gene: TRBV5-1
CDR3aa: CASIAPGRPYNEQFF
CDR3nt: TGCGCCAGCATCGCCCCGGGACGGCCCTACAATGAGCAGTTCTTC

j_gene: TRBJ2-1
len: 17
abundance: .
d_gene: TRBD2
v_gene: TRBV5-1
CDR3aa: CASSPPRGRGASNEQFF
CDR3nt: TGCGCCAGCAGCCCCCCAAGAGGGCGGGGGGCCTCCAATGAGCAGTTCTTC

j_gene: TRBJ2-5
len: 14
abundance: once
d_gene: .
v_gene: TRBV5-1
CDR3aa: CASSHPGAQETQYF
CDR3nt: TGCGCCAGCAGCCACCCGGGGGCTCAAGAGACCCAGTACTTC

j_gene: TRBJ1-1
len: 17
abundance: .
d_gene: .
v_gene: TRBV24-1
CDR3aa: CATSDQGRSTGNTEAFF
CDR3nt: TGTGCCACCAGTGATCAGGGCAGGTCCACGGGGAACACTGAAGCTTTCTTT

j_gene: TRBJ2-7
len: 12
abundance: .
d_gene: .
v_gene: TRBV24-1
CDR3aa: CATSDGTGEQYF
CDR3nt: TGTGCCACTTCGGACGGGACTGGTGAGCAGTACTTC

j_gene: TRBJ2-3
len: 15
abundance: few
d_gene: .
v_gene: TRBV10-3
CDR3aa: CAISESVEGSDTQYF
CDR3nt: TGTGCCATCAGTGAGTCGGTGGAGGGATCAGATACGCAGTATTTT

j_gene: TRBJ2-5
len: 13
abundance: many
d_gene: .
v_gene: TRBV7-2
CDR3aa: CASSEIPRETQYF
CDR3nt: TGTGCCAGCAGCGAAATCCCCCGTGAGACCCAGTACTTC

j_gene: TRBJ1-6
len: 15
abundance: .
d_gene: TRBD1
v_gene: TRBV12-3/TRBV12-4
CDR3aa: CASRYQGTDNSPLQF
CDR3nt: TGTGCCAGCAGATACCAGGGGACAGATAATTCACCCCTCCAATTT

j_gene: TRBJ2-5
len: 11
abundance: many
d_gene: .
v_gene: TRBV7-9
CDR3aa: CASSITETQYF
CDR3nt: TGTGCCAGCAGCATTACAGAGACCCAGTACTTC

j_gene: TRBJ2-2
len: 14
abundance: many
d_gene: .
v_gene: TRBV7-3
CDR3aa: CASKVQGGTGELFF
CDR3nt: TGTGCCAGCAAGGTGCAGGGCGGCACCGGGGAGCTGTTTTTT

j_gene: TRBJ1-2
len: 14
abundance: few
d_gene: .
v_gene: TRBV19
CDR3aa: CASSIVGSSGGYTF
CDR3nt: TGTGCCAGTAGTATAGTAGGCAGTTCGGGTGGCTACACCTTC

j_gene: TRBJ2-4
len: 16
abundance: few
d_gene: .
v_gene: TRBV12-3/TRBV12-4
CDR3aa: CASSHVPAYGKNIQYF
CDR3nt: TGTGCCAGCAGCCACGTTCCGGCTTACGGTAAAAACATTCAGTACTTC

j_gene: TRBJ2-2
len: 16
abundance: many
d_gene: .
v_gene: TRBV7-2
CDR3aa: CASSLVGVRYAGELFF
CDR3nt: TGTGCCAGCAGCTTAGTGGGGGTTAGGTACGCCGGGGAGCTGTTTTTT

j_gene: TRBJ1-3
len: 16
abundance: .
d_gene: .
v_gene: TRBV3-1
CDR3aa: CASSQEAGSSGNTLYF
CDR3nt: TGTGCCAGCAGCCAAGAAGCCGGGTCCTCTGGAAACACCCTATATTTT

j_gene: TRBJ1-4
len: 16
abundance: .
d_gene: .
v_gene: TRBV30
CDR3aa: CAWSVGGATTNEKLFF
CDR3nt: TGTGCCTGGAGTGTAGGAGGCGCAACAACTAATGAAAAACTGTTTTTT

j_gene: TRBJ2-2
len: 16
abundance: many
d_gene: TRBD2
v_gene: TRBV7-2
CDR3aa: CASSSGTSGGTGELFF
CDR3nt: TGTGCCAGCAGTTCTGGGACTAGCGGGGGCACCGGGGAGCTGTTTTTT

j_gene: TRBJ2-1
len: 14
abundance: .
d_gene: TRBD2
v_gene: TRBV20-1
CDR3aa: CSARGRGDYNEQFF
CDR3nt: TGCAGTGCCCGCGGGCGGGGGGACTACAATGAGCAGTTCTTC